The 18 T cell receptor beta chains presented below share a single source sample, sequenced in a study of identifying expanded T cells in peripheral blood. TCRdb's table, derived via immunoSEQ multiplex PCR, lists solely in-frame clones and lacks some. Found here are some 95,000 clones, around 88% of them singletons; the top ten hold 5.5% to 6.5%. Material for sequencing was blood. The receptors shown here come from a person between 18 and 75 years old in good health.

The rearrangement joins TRBV14 to TRBJ1-6; D is unclear. There are 14 residues in the CDR3. Germline CDR1 and CDR2: SGHDN and FVKESK. V lost 9 bases to trimming and J lost 4 bases, with 13 bases between them. CDR3 nucleotide sequence: TGTGCCAGTGGAGGGTCCCTTTATAATTCACCCCTCCACTTT. It is translated as CASGGSLYNSPLHF.

V is TRBV2 and J is TRBJ1-2; D is possibly TRBD1 (5 bases). Between the trimmed V and J ends, which lost 6 bases and 4 bases, there was a span of 15 bases. CDR1 and CDR2 (germline): SNHLY, FYNNEI. This CDR3 spans 14 amino acids. The CDR3 is CASSQGRESYGYTF. As DNA, the CDR3 is TGTGCCAGCAGCCAGGGACGGGAATCCTATGGCTACACCTTC. Full variable domain (outside the CDR3, taken from reference TRBV2 and TRBJ1-2): EPEVTQTPSHQVTQMGQEVILRCVPISNHLYFYWYRQILGQKVEFLVSFYNNEISEKSEIFDDQFSVERPDGSNFTLKIRSTKLEDSAMYFCASSQGRESYGYTFGSGTRLTVV.

This clone was found once. The chain joins TRBV6-5 to TRBJ2-6, with no clear D. Germline V lookup: CDR1 MNHEY, CDR2 SVGAGI. With 1 base removed from V and 0 bases from J, the gap between germline ends came to 4 bases. This CDR3 is built from 15 residues. The CDR3: CASSYLFSGANVLTF. For the CDR3, the DNA is TGTGCCAGCAGTTACTTATTCTCTGGGGCCAACGTCCTGACTTTC.

V usage is TRBV4-3 and J usage is TRBJ1-1; 8 nucleotides match TRBD1. Trimming at V came to 4 bases and at J to 0 bases, leaving 7 bases not matched to a gene. Germline-derived CDR1 and CDR2 are LGHNA and YSLEER. The CDR3 contains 16 residues. CDR3 region: CASSRGQGELNTEAFF. For the CDR3, the DNA is TGCGCCAGCAGCCGCGGACAGGGTGAACTGAACACTGAAGCTTTCTTT.

The table lists this clone with a few counts. The V and J genes are TRBV4-3 and TRBJ1-2; 7 bases agree with TRBD1. The V gene end was trimmed by 0 bases and the J gene end by 0 bases; junction bases not matched to a gene: 4. Germline CDR1 reads LGHNA; CDR2 reads YSLEER. This CDR3 contains 16 residues. The DNA of the CDR3 is TGCGCCAGCAGCCAAGAGAGACAGGGCGCTAACTATGGCTACACCTTC. Amino acids: CASSQERQGANYGYTF.

The chain carries TRBV25-1 and TRBJ2-7; D is ambiguous. From germline, CDR1 is MGHDK and CDR2 SYGVNS. The V gene lost 3 bases and the J gene lost 1 base, with 7 bases spanning the gap. The CDR3 has 13 residues. Here the CDR3 DNA reads TGTGCCAGCAGTGAGGCGAGGTCCTACGAGCAGTACTTC. This sequence encodes CASSEARSYEQYF.

The chain employs TRBV21-1 and TRBJ2-5; the table's D call, TRBD2, has no DNA check behind it. TRBV21-1 represents a pseudogene. The length of the CDR3 is 19 residues. The CDR3 loop reads CASSNCGGCNCRNQETQYF. CDR3 bases: TGTGCCAGCAGCAACTGCGGAGGGTGCAACTGCAGAAATCAAGAGACCCAGTACTTC.

V gene TRBV4-3 combines with J gene TRBJ2-2; D not resolved. The V gene's germline CDR1 is LGHNA and CDR2 YSLEER. The CDR3 sequence is 15 residues long. Between the trimmed V and J ends, which lost 0 bases and 6 bases, there was a span of 11 bases. The DNA of the CDR3 is TGCGCCAGCAGCCAAGATCCAACGGGCCCCGGGGAGCTGTTTTTT. Its translation: CASSQDPTGPGELFF.

The V gene is TRBV5-4, the J gene TRBJ2-1; 9 bases are a match to TRBD2. The ends lost 3 bases at V and 10 bases at J; junction bases unmatched: 2. This CDR3 has 12 amino acids. Per germline, CDR1 SGHNT and CDR2 YYREEE (reference sequence). For the CDR3, the DNA is TGTGCCAGCAGCTGGGGGACTAGCGAGCAGTTCTTC. Amino acids: CASSWGTSEQFF.

The table lists this clone with many counts. This chain connects TRBV6-1 to TRBJ1-6; D uncertain. Germline V gene data show CDR1 as MNHNS and CDR2 as SASEGT. V lost 2 bases, J lost 9 bases, and 14 bases lay in between. The CDR3 has 15 amino acids. The CDR3 nucleotides read TGTGCCAGCAGTGAAAGGAGAAATCCGGGTTCACCCCTCCACTTT. Amino acids: CASSERRNPGSPLHF.

The rearrangement uses TRBV11-2 and TRBJ1-2; D ambiguous. The CDR3 covers 12 residues. V gave up 2 bases and J gave up 1 base, with 2 bases separating them. The germline gives CDR1 SGHAT, CDR2 FQNNGV. The CDR3 nucleotides are TGTGCCAGCAGCTTAATTAACTATGGCTACACCTTC. Translated: CASSLINYGYTF.

J is TRBJ1-6 and V is TRBV4-3, with D possibly matching TRBD1 (6 bases). The V and J ends lost 0 bases and 9 bases respectively, with 15 bases between them. In germline, CDR1 is LGHNA, CDR2 YSLEER. The CDR3 runs 16 residues. The CDR3 DNA reads as TGCGCCAGCAGCCAAGAAAGGGGGGGCTGGTCTTCACCCCTCCACTTT. Its translation: CASSQERGGWSSPLHF.

The rearrangement joins TRBV29-1 to TRBJ1-1; D not certain. Trimming took off 3 bases at V and 0 bases at J, with 8 bases between the two ends. The CDR3 extends over 13 amino acids. Germline lookup yields CDR1 SQVTM and CDR2 ANQGSEA. In DNA, the CDR3 is TGCAGCGTTGACAACAGAGTGAACACTGAAGCTTTCTTT. It is translated as CSVDNRVNTEAFF.

This chain uses TRBV30 with TRBJ1-6, with D uncertain. The CDR3 runs 15 residues. Trimming took 5 bases from V and 0 from J, leaving 11 bases between them. CDR1 is GTSNPN, CDR2 SVGIG, per germline (reference sequence). Here the CDR3 DNA reads TGTGCCTGGGCACCGCGCAGCTCCTATAATTCACCCCTCCACTTT. The encoded protein is CAWAPRSSYNSPLHF. Full variable domain (missing parts from reference TRBV30 and TRBJ1-6): SQTIHQWPATLVQPVGSPLSLECTVEGTSNPNLYWYRQAAGRGLQLLFYSVGIGQISSEVPQNLSASRPQDRQFILSSKKLLLSDSGFYLCAWAPRSSYNSPLHFGNGTRLTVT.

This clone has a single count. The J gene is TRBJ2-3, the V gene TRBV4-3; possible D gene TRBD1, 5 bases. Germline assignment: CDR1 LGHNA and CDR2 YSLEER. Trimming removed 3 bases at V and 0 bases at J, with 10 bases between. This CDR3 has 15 residues. CDR3 in amino acids: CASSHAGYSTDTQYF. Written as DNA, the CDR3 is TGCGCCAGCAGCCATGCAGGGTACAGCACAGATACGCAGTATTTT.

Details on this clone: The same CDR3 also results from other DNA sequences found in this sample. The CDR3 DNA reads TGTGCCAGCAGTTACAGGGGTGGGCAGCCCCAGCATTTT. Amino acid sequence: CASSYRGGQPQHF. The V call is TRBV6-5, the J call TRBJ1-5, with a tentative D call TRBD1 (5 bases). CDR3 length: 13 residues. CDR1 and CDR2 from the germline V gene are MNHEY and SVGAGI. V lost 2 bases, J lost 7 bases, and 9 bases lay in between.

The chain recombines TRBV7-2 with TRBJ2-7; D unresolved. Germline V gene sequence: CDR1 SGHTA, CDR2 FQGNSA. The CDR3 runs to 13 residues. V lost 6 bases and J lost 6, with 15 bases in between. The CDR3 here is CASRLPPGGEQYF. The CDR3 DNA is TGTGCCAGCAGACTCCCCCCAGGCGGCGAGCAGTACTTC.

This clone was detected only a few times. The chain couples TRBV2 to TRBJ1-6; unclear D gene. The CDR3 spans 13 residues. Germline V lookup: CDR1 SNHLY, CDR2 FYNNEI. Trimming left V 7 bases short and J 15 bases short, with 19 bases between. CDR3 in DNA: TGTGCCAGCACCTGGGCCCTTCGCGAGGTCCTCCACTTT. Protein sequence: CASTWALREVLHF. Combining the CDR3 with reference TRBV2 and TRBJ1-6 gives the whole variable domain EPEVTQTPSHQVTQMGQEVILRCVPISNHLYFYWYRQILGQKVEFLVSFYNNEISEKSEIFDDQFSVERPDGSNFTLKIRSTKLEDSAMYFCASTWALREVLHFGNGTRLTVT.